A single sample gave rise to the 7 T cell receptor beta chains below, sequenced in a study of regulatory T cells in long-lasting Graves disease. Regarding time point: newly diagnosed GD, antithyroid drugs for less than 3 months. TCR sequences were obtained from RNA taken from PBMCs. Building of the TCR beta libraries involved iRepertoire HTBI primers and Arm-PCR of CDR3 regions. TCRdb re-derived calls from the multiplex PCR reads in MiXCR, one entry per CDR3 protein. The data hold about 430,000 distinct CDR3 sequences, with approximately 15% observed a single time. The same sample was also used in a study of T cells in Graves' hyperthyroidism and ophthalmopathy.

The specimen was peripheral blood mononuclear cells (PBMCs), collected at new diagnosis, from a patient treated with antithyroid drugs. These receptor sequences come from a middle-aged woman with Graves disease.

The CDR3 region has the DNA TGTGCCACCTCCGCCGAACTCCCGGGCTCCTACGAGCAGTACTTC. It specifies CATSAELPGSYEQYF. The chain carries TRBV15 and TRBJ2-7, with D hard to call. The CDR3 covers 15 residues. CDR1 is LNHNV, CDR2 YYDKDF, per germline (reference sequence). Trimming took 8 bases from V and 0 from J, leaving 17 bases between them.

This clonotype was seen many times. The J gene is TRBJ2-7, the V gene TRBV10-3, with 8 bases lining up with TRBD2. Per the germline V gene, CDR1 is ENHRY and CDR2 is SYGVKD. The CDR3 has 14 amino acids. The V and J ends lost 10 bases and 3 bases, in that order; junction bases with no gene match: 11. CDR3 region: CATQEEAGDYEQYF. In DNA form, the CDR3 reads TGTGCCACCCAAGAGGAAGCGGGGGACTACGAGCAGTACTTC.

On this clonotype itself: Just one base apart from a much larger clone, this may be a read error. The chain recombines TRBV6-2 or TRBV6-3 with TRBJ2-1; D may be TRBD1 (6 bases). The CDR3 runs to 13 residues. Germline V gene lookup returns CDR1 MNHEY and CDR2 SVGEGT. V lost 5 bases and J 9 bases, leaving 14 bases between the germline ends. Here the CDR3 reads CASSASRGSEQFF. CDR3 nucleotide sequence: TGTGCCAGCAGTGCGTCCAGGGGCAGTGAGCAGTTCTTC.

This clonotype showed up just a few times. The chain recombines TRBV12-3 or TRBV12-4 with TRBJ1-2; perhaps TRBD1 as D (6 bases). V lost 4 bases and J 6 bases, leaving 18 bases between the germline ends. CDR3 length equals 15 residues. Here the CDR3 reads CASSSGRTVVHGYTF. The CDR3 bases are TGTGCCAGCAGTTCAGGACGGACAGTGGTCCATGGCTACACCTTC.

This clonotype was observed many times. The genes are TRBV3-1 and TRBJ2-7, with 8 bases fitting TRBD1. This CDR3 region has 15 residues. Trimming at V came to 1 base and at J to 3 bases, leaving 5 bases not matched to a gene. Germline V gene lookup returns CDR1 LGHDT and CDR2 YNNKEL (reference sequence). The CDR3 spells CASSQAGTGGYEQYF. DNA for the CDR3: TGTGCCAGCAGCCAAGCAGGTACAGGGGGCTACGAGCAGTACTTC.

This clonotype was seen many times. The chain carries TRBV5-1 and TRBJ2-7; tentatively, D is TRBD1 (6 bases). The CDR3 loop spans 15 amino acids. Per germline, CDR1 SGHRS and CDR2 YFSETQ. V was pared by 0 bases and J by 2 bases, with 12 bases between. CDR3 sequence (DNA): TGCGCCAGCAGCTTGGCCTTGGACAGACCCTACGAGCAGTACTTC. Translating it yields CASSLALDRPYEQYF.

V usage is TRBV19 and J usage is TRBJ2-1; D unresolved. The V gene's germline CDR1 is LNHDA and CDR2 SQIVND (reference sequence). The germline V and J ends were trimmed by 7 bases and 0 bases, with 16 bases remaining between them. This CDR3 has 16 residues. The CDR3 spells CASTLSSQSSYNEQFF. The CDR3 region has the DNA TGTGCCAGTACCCTGAGCTCCCAAAGCTCCTACAATGAGCAGTTCTTC.